The 23 T cell receptor beta chains below all came from one sample that was sequenced in a study of blood T cell repertoires in COVID-19. Assay used: immunoSEQ multiplex PCR; TCRdb lists only in-frame clones, some missing. The sample shows about 200,000 clones, 70% to 90% of them seen only once. The sample taken for sequencing was peripheral blood. The receptors shown here come from a man between 60 and 75 years old with active or convalescent COVID-19.

The chain uses TRBV6-1 and TRBJ1-5, with D possibly matching TRBD1 (5 bases). Trimming removed 1 base at V and 4 bases at J, with 5 bases between. This CDR3 has 13 amino acids. In germline, CDR1 is MNHNS, CDR2 SASEGT. The chain's CDR3 is CASSEEGNQPQHF. CDR3 nucleotide sequence: TGTGCCAGCAGTGAAGAGGGGAATCAGCCCCAGCATTTT.

The V call is TRBV11-1, the J call TRBJ2-1, with 9 bases matching TRBD2. The CDR3 contains 16 residues. The germline V gene encodes CDR1 SGHAT and CDR2 FQDESV (reference sequence). With V trimmed by 2 bases and J by 1 base, 3 bases remained unmatched. CDR3 sequence: CASSLTLAGSYNEQFF. The CDR3 DNA reads as TGTGCCAGCAGCTTAACCCTAGCGGGGTCCTACAATGAGCAGTTCTTC. Combining the CDR3 with reference TRBV11-1 and TRBJ2-1 gives the whole variable domain EAEVAQSPRYKITEKSQAVAFWCDPISGHATLYWYRQILGQGPELLVQFQDESVVDDSQLPKDRFSAERLKGVDSTLKIQPAELGDSAMYLCASSLTLAGSYNEQFFGPGTRLTVL.

V usage is TRBV12-5 and J usage is TRBJ1-1; 9 bases are a match to TRBD1. The CDR3 runs 18 residues. V was pared by 6 bases and J by 4 bases, with 18 bases of the junction left unmatched. Germline CDR1 is LGHNT and CDR2 is FRNRAP. The CDR3 is CASGLRLWGQGRGTEAFF. CDR3 nucleotides: TGTGCTAGTGGACTGAGGTTGTGGGGACAGGGAAGGGGCACTGAAGCTTTCTTT. The whole variable domain, filled in from reference TRBV12-5 and TRBJ1-1, reads DARVTQTPRHKVTEMGQEVTMRCQPILGHNTVFWYRQTMMQGLELLAYFRNRAPLDDSGMPKDRFSAEMPDATLATLKIQPSEPRDSAVYFCASGLRLWGQGRGTEAFFGQGTRLTVV.

The chain combines TRBV19 with TRBJ1-1; D ambiguous. The CDR3 loop spans 17 amino acids. Trimming took 3 bases from V and 0 from J, leaving 17 bases between them. Germline CDR1 reads LNHDA; CDR2 reads SQIVND (reference sequence). The CDR3 loop reads CASSMKLGRWVNTEAFF. DNA for the CDR3: TGTGCCAGTAGTATGAAGTTAGGCAGGTGGGTGAACACTGAAGCTTTCTTT.

This clone was recorded once. DNA of the CDR3: TGTGCCAGCAGTCCTATTACAGGGGATCAGCCCCAGCATTTT. It encodes CASSPITGDQPQHF. The J gene is TRBJ1-5, the V gene TRBV2; 7 nucleotides align to TRBD1. Germline V gives CDR1 SNHLY, CDR2 FYNNEI. The CDR3 is 14 residues long. The V gene end was trimmed by 5 bases and the J gene end by 5 bases; junction bases not matched to a gene: 6.

The chain joins TRBV6-6 to TRBJ2-7, with 7 bases matching TRBD2. V trimming: 6 bases; J trimming: 2 bases; junction bases outside the gene matches: 7. Germline CDR1 and CDR2: MNHNY and SVGAGI (reference sequence). This CDR3 has 14 residues. The DNA for the CDR3 is TGTGCCAGCAGACAAGCGGGGTCAACCTACGAGCAGTACTTC. It specifies CASRQAGSTYEQYF.

The CDR3 DNA reads TGTGCCAGCAGTGTCACCTTTGAAAGCGGGGGAGTCTACAATGAGCAGTTCTTC. Protein sequence: CASSVTFESGGVYNEQFF. The chain employs TRBV6-1 and TRBJ2-1; 8 bases line up with TRBD2. V was pared by 4 bases and J by 3 bases, with 14 bases of the junction left unmatched. Germline loops: CDR1 MNHNS, CDR2 SASEGT. CDR3 length: 18 amino acids.

This chain joins TRBV4-1 and TRBJ1-3, with TRBD1 matching over 11 bases. The V and J ends lost 0 bases and 4 bases, in that order; junction bases with no gene match: 2. The CDR3 spans 16 residues. Germline V gene lookup returns CDR1 MGHRA and CDR2 YSYEKL. This CDR3 is CASSQEGQGVGNTIYF. For the CDR3, the DNA is TGCGCCAGCAGCCAAGAGGGACAGGGGGTCGGAAACACCATATATTTT.

The rearrangement joins TRBV4-1 to TRBJ2-5; possible D gene TRBD2, 5 bases. The ends were cut back, 1 base at V and 1 base at J, with 13 bases in the middle. Germline V gene data show CDR1 as MGHRA and CDR2 as YSYEKL. The CDR3 has 16 residues. The CDR3 loop reads CASSQASVAGQETQYF. The CDR3 DNA follows: TGCGCCAGCAGCCAAGCGAGTGTTGCGGGCCAAGAGACCCAGTACTTC.

The rearrangement uses TRBV7-3 and TRBJ1-2, with 8 bases matching TRBD1. Germline assignment: CDR1 SGHTA and CDR2 FQGTGA. The CDR3 has 15 residues. With 5 bases clipped from V and 6 bases from J, the junction kept 11 bases outside the gene matches. The CDR3: CASSPRTGRSDGYTF. DNA of the CDR3: TGTGCCAGCAGCCCAAGGACAGGGAGGAGCGATGGCTACACCTTC.

The chain recombines TRBV6-5 with TRBJ1-2, with a tentative D call TRBD1 (6 bases). The germline V gene encodes CDR1 MNHEY and CDR2 SVGAGI. V was cut by 4 bases and J by 0 bases, with 12 bases left in between. The CDR3 totals 15 residues. The CDR3 is CASSWQGPSNYGYTF. The CDR3 DNA sequence: TGTGCCAGCAGTTGGCAGGGGCCTTCTAACTATGGCTACACCTTC.

This chain connects TRBV6-1 to TRBJ2-7; D gene ambiguous. The CDR3 extends over 11 amino acids. Looked up from germline, CDR1 is MNHNS and CDR2 is SASEGT. V lost 2 bases to trimming and J lost 6 bases, with 5 bases between them. CDR3: CASSEFGEQYF. The CDR3, as DNA: TGTGCCAGCAGTGAATTCGGCGAGCAGTACTTC.

The V call is TRBV6-5, the J call TRBJ1-3, with 8 bases that match TRBD1. Germline-derived CDR1 and CDR2 are MNHEY and SVGAGI. CDR3 length: 15 amino acids. J lost 4 bases, V lost 6 bases, and 8 bases had no gene match. CDR3 nucleotide sequence: TGTGCCAGCAGCCCCGGACAGGGAACGGGAAACACCATATATTTT. This gives the protein CASSPGQGTGNTIYF.

The V call is TRBV3-1 (or the pseudogene TRBV3-2), the J call TRBJ2-1; the match to TRBD2 covers 11 bases. Trimming removed 0 bases from V and 7 bases from J; junction bases left unmatched: 5. Germline loops: CDR1 LGHDT, CDR2 YNNKEL (reference sequence). The CDR3 runs 16 residues. The DNA of the CDR3 is TGTGCCAGCAGCCAAGATCGACTAGCGGGGCAAAATGAGCAGTTCTTC. This gives the protein CASSQDRLAGQNEQFF.

This clone came up once. The V gene is TRBV5-1, the J gene TRBJ2-7; TRBD1 matches at 10 bases. This CDR3 contains 15 residues. CDR1 is SGHRS and CDR2 is YFSETQ in the germline V gene. The trim removed 4 bases at V and 4 bases at J, leaving 8 bases unmatched. CDR3 nucleotides: TGCGCCAGCAGCACCTCGACAGGGGGCGGGTACGAGCAGTACTTC. Translating gives CASSTSTGGGYEQYF.

V gene TRBV2 combines with J gene TRBJ1-4; D may be TRBD1 (5 bases). The V and J ends lost 2 bases and 6 bases respectively, with 13 bases between them. Per the germline V gene, CDR1 is SNHLY and CDR2 is FYNNEI. The CDR3 is 15 amino acids. This chain's CDR3 is CASSEKGQGYEKLFF. The CDR3 DNA is TGTGCCAGCAGTGAAAAGGGGCAGGGTTATGAAAAACTGTTTTTT.

The chain couples TRBV10-3 to TRBJ2-3, with D perhaps matching TRBD2 (7 bases). The CDR3 totals 16 residues. CDR1 and CDR2 (germline): ENHRY, SYGVKD. V was clipped by 0 bases and J by 1 base, with 11 bases between them. This chain's CDR3 is CAISESRGGRTDTQYF. The CDR3 bases are TGTGCCATCAGTGAGTCGAGGGGGGGGCGCACAGATACGCAGTATTTT.

The genes are TRBV6-5 and TRBJ1-2; TRBD1 aligns across 8 bases. CDR1 is MNHEY, CDR2 SVGAGI, per germline. The CDR3 has 13 amino acids. J lost 4 bases, V lost 5 bases, and 3 bases had no gene match. CDR3 nucleotides: TGTGCCAGCAGTACACAGGGGGTCTATGGCTACACCTTC. Encoded protein: CASSTQGVYGYTF.

Only one count was recorded for this clone. This chain joins TRBV7-9 and TRBJ1-4; tentatively, D is TRBD1 (6 bases). The CDR3 spans 16 residues. The V and J ends lost 5 bases and 8 bases respectively, with 21 bases between them. CDR1 SEHNR and CDR2 FQNEAQ come from the germline V gene (reference sequence). The CDR3 sequence is CASSATLSGQREKLFF. The CDR3 region has the DNA TGTGCCAGCAGCGCCACCTTAAGCGGACAGCGAGAAAAACTGTTTTTT.

This rearrangement joins TRBV9 to TRBJ2-3; 8 nucleotides line up with TRBD2. With V trimmed by 2 bases and J by 1 base, 3 bases remained unmatched. Germline V gene data show CDR1 as SGDLS and CDR2 as YYNGEE. CDR3 length: 15 amino acids. The CDR3 sequence: CASSVSAGGTDTQYF. The DNA of the CDR3 is TGTGCCAGCAGCGTTTCAGCGGGGGGCACAGATACGCAGTATTTT. Filled out from reference TRBV9 and TRBJ2-3, the complete variable domain reads DSGVTQTPKHLITATGQRVTLRCSPRSGDLSVYWYQQSLDQGLQFLIQYYNGEERAKGNILERFSAQQFPDLHSELNLSSLELGDSALYFCASSVSAGGTDTQYFGPGTRLTVL.

The J gene is TRBJ2-3, the V gene TRBV24-1; D might be TRBD1 (6 bases). CDR3 length: 12 amino acids. Germline lookup yields CDR1 KGHDR and CDR2 SFDVKD. V gave up 7 bases and J gave up 6 bases, with 10 bases separating them. CDR3 residues: CATRNRDDTQYF. The CDR3 DNA is TGTGCCACCAGGAACAGGGATGATACGCAGTATTTT.

This sequence joins TRBV9 and TRBJ2-4; a possible D gene is TRBD2 (6 bases). Germline-derived CDR1 and CDR2 are SGDLS and YYNGEE. The CDR3 sequence is 15 residues long. V lost 0 bases to trimming and J lost 7 bases, with 14 bases between them. CDR3 sequence: CASSVATGDLNIQYF. CDR3 bases: TGTGCCAGCAGCGTAGCTACGGGGGACCTCAACATTCAGTACTTC.

The J gene is TRBJ1-3, the V gene TRBV5-1; D gene ambiguous. This CDR3 spans 14 amino acids. In germline, CDR1 is SGHRS, CDR2 YFSETQ. Trimming took off 2 bases at V and 4 bases at J, with 10 bases between the two ends. The CDR3 is CASSLSTAGNTIYF. DNA for the CDR3: TGCGCCAGCAGCTTAAGTACAGCAGGAAACACCATATATTTT.